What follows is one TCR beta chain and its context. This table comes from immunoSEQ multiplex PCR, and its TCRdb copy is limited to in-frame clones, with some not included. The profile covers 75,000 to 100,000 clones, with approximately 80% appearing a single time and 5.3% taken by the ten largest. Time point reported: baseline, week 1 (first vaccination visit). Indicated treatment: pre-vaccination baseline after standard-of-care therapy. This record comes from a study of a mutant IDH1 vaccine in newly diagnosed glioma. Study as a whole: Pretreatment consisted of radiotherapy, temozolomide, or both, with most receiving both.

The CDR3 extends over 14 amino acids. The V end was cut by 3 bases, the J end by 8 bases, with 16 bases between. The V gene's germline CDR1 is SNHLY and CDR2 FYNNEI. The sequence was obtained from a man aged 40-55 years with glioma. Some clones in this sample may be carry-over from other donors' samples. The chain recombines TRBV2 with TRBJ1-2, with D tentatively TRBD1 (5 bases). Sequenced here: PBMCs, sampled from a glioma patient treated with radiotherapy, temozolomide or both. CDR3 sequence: CASSDWDGGSGYTF. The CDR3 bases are TGTGCCAGCAGTGATTGGGACGGTGGGAGCGGCTACACCTTC. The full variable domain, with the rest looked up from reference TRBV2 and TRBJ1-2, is EPEVTQTPSHQVTQMGQEVILRCVPISNHLYFYWYRQILGQKVEFLVSFYNNEISEKSEIFDDQFSVERPDGSNFTLKIRSTKLEDSAMYFCASSDWDGGSGYTFGSGTRLTVV.